A selection of T cell receptor beta chains follows, all from one sample in a study of shared T cell receptors in the human thymus. Sequenced by immunoSEQ multiplex PCR; TCRdb stores in-frame clones only, minus some. The data show some 640,000 clones, approximately 87% seen once. The same data also contributed to another study, on human thymus T cells.

The sample consisted of thymocytes. The receptors derive from a boy under two years old with a congenital heart defect. Both conserved end residues are part of each CDR3. Fields, in order: D gene, J gene, clone size, V gene, CDR3 protein, CDR3 DNA. D genes are given only for firm matches. Clone size is not always given. Where it is, it says once, few, many or a class for expanded clones.

TRBD1	TRBJ1-1	.	TRBV28	CASDPGQGCTEAFF	TGTGCCAGCGACCCGGGACAGGGGTGCACTGAAGCTTTCTTT
.	TRBJ2-2	.	TRBV13	CASSCDSRGTGELFF	TGTGCCAGCAGCTGCGACAGCCGAGGAACCGGGGAGCTGTTTTTT
.	TRBJ2-7	.	TRBV28	CASSSLGSLSYEQYF	TGTGCCAGCAGTTCGCTAGGTTCTCTCTCCTACGAGCAGTACTTC
TRBD2	TRBJ2-7	once	TRBV7-2	CASSKYRASGGPSF	TGTGCCAGCAGCAAGTACCGGGCTAGCGGGGGGCCTAGTTTC
.	TRBJ1-1	.	TRBV28	CASSLTGMNTEAFF	TGTGCCAGCAGTTTAACAGGAATGAACACTGAAGCTTTCTTT
.	TRBJ2-4	.	TRBV30	CAWSRAGQAKNIQYF	TGTGCCTGGTCTCGAGCGGGTCAAGCCAAAAACATTCAGTACTTC
TRBD2	TRBJ2-3	.	TRBV6-5	CASRTKREGTDTQYF	TGTGCCAGCAGAACCAAGCGGGAGGGCACAGATACGCAGTATTTT
.	TRBJ2-3	.	TRBV13	CASSPGLPFGTDTQYF	TGTGCCAGCAGCCCGGGACTCCCATTTGGCACAGATACGCAGTATTTT
TRBD1	TRBJ2-1	.	TRBV6-1	CASSESGQGASYNEQFF	TGTGCCAGCAGTGAGTCCGGACAGGGGGCTTCCTACAATGAGCAGTTCTTC
TRBD2	TRBJ2-7	.	TRBV7-9	CASSPSGGRVYEQYF	TGTGCCAGCAGCCCGTCGGGTGGGAGGGTCTACGAGCAGTACTTC
TRBD1	TRBJ2-7	.	TRBV5-1	CASSPDRGPYEQYF	TGCGCCAGCAGCCCGGACAGGGGGCCGTACGAGCAGTACTTC
TRBD2	TRBJ2-4	.	TRBV30	CAWSPGLAGGLYGKNIQYF	TGTGCCTGGAGTCCGGGACTAGCGGGGGGACTGTATGGCAAAAACATTCAGTACTTC
TRBD1	TRBJ2-7	.	TRBV9	CASSPQTGTGSYEQYF	TGTGCCAGCAGCCCTCAGACAGGGACGGGCTCCTACGAGCAGTACTTC